This TCR beta chain originates from a study of blood T cell repertoires in COVID-19. The overall study: Acute and convalescent COVID-19 samples came from the United States, Italy and Spain.

V shed 6 bases and J shed 1 base, with 9 bases lying between them. The V gene's germline CDR1 is LGHNT and CDR2 FRNRAP. The CDR3 contains 13 residues. Each exposed participant met a COVID-19 case in the 2 weeks preceding study entry. Per the study methods: Reference gene primer amplification gave nucleated cell count estimates. Some clones are missing from TCRdb's copy, which holds only in-frame ones; the method was immunoSEQ multiplex PCR. V and J calls and clone size are as listed in that table; D and trimming were resolved from the DNA. This table holds 360,000 or so clones, about nine tenths found once. About this clone itself: This specimen includes other DNA sequences encoding the same CDR3.

Sequencing used PBMCs or T cells enriched from blood (not recorded which). This receptor was obtained from a woman aged 25 to 45 who had been exposed to COVID-19. The chain has TRBV12-5 and TRBJ1-1; D gene uncertain. CDR3 protein: CASGLGGNTEAFF. Written as DNA, the CDR3 is TGTGCTAGTGGCCTGGGAGGGAACACTGAAGCTTTCTTT.